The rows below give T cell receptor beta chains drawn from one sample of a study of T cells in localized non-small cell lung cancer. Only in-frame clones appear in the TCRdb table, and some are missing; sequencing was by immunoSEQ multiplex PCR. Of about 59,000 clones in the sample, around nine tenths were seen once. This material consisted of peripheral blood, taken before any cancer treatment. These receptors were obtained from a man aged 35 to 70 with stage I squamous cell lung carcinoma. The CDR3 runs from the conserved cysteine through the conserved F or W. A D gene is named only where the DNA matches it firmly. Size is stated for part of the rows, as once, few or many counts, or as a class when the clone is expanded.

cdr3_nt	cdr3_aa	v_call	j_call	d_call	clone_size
TGTGCCAGCAGTGAAGGGTATGAGCAGTTCTTC	CASSEGYEQFF	TRBV6-4	TRBJ2-1	-	-
TGTGCCTGGACGAGACAAGAGACCCAGTACTTC	CAWTRQETQYF	TRBV30	TRBJ2-5	-	-
TGTGCCAGCAGCCCCCGACAGGGGAACAATTCACCCCTCCACTTT	CASSPRQGNNSPLHF	TRBV5-4	TRBJ1-6	TRBD1	-
TGCGCCAGCAGCCAAGGTCCGAGCAGGGAGGGGAATGAGCAGTTCTTC	CASSQGPSREGNEQFF	TRBV4-3	TRBJ2-1	TRBD2	-
TGCGCCAGCAGTTTTGGGGTAGCGGGAACCGGGGAGCTGTTTTTT	CASSFGVAGTGELFF	TRBV5-1	TRBJ2-2	TRBD2	-
TGTGCCAGCAGCTCTATGGCTTTCTTT	CASSSMAFF	TRBV7-2	TRBJ1-1	-	-
TGTGCCAGCAGCCCCACAGGGTTTGGGGAAAAACTGTTTTTT	CASSPTGFGEKLFF	TRBV6-5	TRBJ1-4	-	-
TGTGCCAGTTCCCTTTCTTCCTACACAGATACGCAGTATTTT	CASSLSSYTDTQYF	TRBV19	TRBJ2-3	-	medium-sized
TGTGCCATCAGTGAGTCTTCGGGCTCCTACGAGCAGTACTTC	CAISESSGSYEQYF	TRBV10-3	TRBJ2-7	-	-
TGTGCCAGCAGCTTTGTAGCGGCTTCCTACAATGAGCAGTTCTTC	CASSFVAASYNEQFF	TRBV7-2	TRBJ2-1	-	few
TGTGCCAGCAGCGTGGGGAATCCCGACGCCGGGGAGCTGTTTTTT	CASSVGNPDAGELFF	TRBV9	TRBJ2-2	-	-
TGTGCCAGCAGACCCTTTAGAGGCGATACGCAGTATTTT	CASRPFRGDTQYF	TRBV6-5	TRBJ2-3	-	-
TGTGCCAGCAGCGTAGTCGGGGGAAAACTGTTTTTT	CASSVVGGKLFF	TRBV9	TRBJ1-4	-	-
TGTGCCAGCAGGCGGGACACCGACATCGGGGGCTACACCTTC	CASRRDTDIGGYTF	TRBV6-6	TRBJ1-2	-	-
TGTGCCAGCAGCCCCCACCTGACCTACGAGCAGTACTTC	CASSPHLTYEQYF	TRBV11-2	TRBJ2-7	-	-
TGTGCCAGCAGCTTCACAGAGGGCAAAGAGACCCAGTACTTC	CASSFTEGKETQYF	TRBV14	TRBJ2-5	-	few
TGTGCCAGCAGTTTGGAACTGTTCTACGAGCAGTACTTC	CASSLELFYEQYF	TRBV28	TRBJ2-7	-	few
TGTGCCACCAGCAGAACCCTCTCCAGCTACGAGCAGTACTTC	CATSRTLSSYEQYF	TRBV15	TRBJ2-7	-	-
TGTGCCAGCAGCACGGCCGACTCTGGAAACACCATATATTTT	CASSTADSGNTIYF	TRBV6-5	TRBJ1-3	-	-
TGTGCCGTCCTTATGGGTGGCGGAGGTGGCTACACCTTC	CAVLMGGGGGYTF	TRBV6-5	TRBJ1-2	-	-
TGTGCCTGGAGCTATCGGCGGCTCTACTATGGCTACACCTTC	CAWSYRRLYYGYTF	TRBV30	TRBJ1-2	-	-
TGTGCCAGCAGCTTAAGTAGCGGGAGCGACGAGCAGTACTTC	CASSLSSGSDEQYF	TRBV7-3	TRBJ2-7	TRBD2	-
TGTGCCAGCAGTGGACAGTTCATGAACACTGAAGCTTTCTTT	CASSGQFMNTEAFF	TRBV11-1	TRBJ1-1	-	-
TGCGCCAGCAGTCGCCAGAGGGACTCTAGCACAGATACGCAGTATTTT	CASSRQRDSSTDTQYF	TRBV10-1	TRBJ2-3	-	-
TGCGCCAGCAGCCAAGAGGGGTACAATGAGCAGTTCTTC	CASSQEGYNEQFF	TRBV4-3	TRBJ2-1	-	-
TGTGCCAGCAGCGTAAGGCCGGCGGAGAACACTGAAGCTTTCTTT	CASSVRPAENTEAFF	TRBV9	TRBJ1-1	-	few
TGTGCTAGTGGTTATGGCGAGAGGACCGGGGAGCTGTTTTTT	CASGYGERTGELFF	TRBV12-5	TRBJ2-2	-	-
TGCGCCAGCAGCCCAACAGGGGGAGTCTATGAAAAACTGTTTTTT	CASSPTGGVYEKLFF	TRBV5-1	TRBJ1-4	TRBD1	-
TGTGCCTGGGGGGGGGTGAACACTGAAGCTTTCTTT	CAWGGVNTEAFF	TRBV30	TRBJ1-1	-	once
TGTGCCAGCAGCCTACCGGGACTAGCGGGAGTGGAGCAGTACTTC	CASSLPGLAGVEQYF	TRBV11-1	TRBJ2-7	TRBD2	-
TGTGCCAGCAGCTTAAGGGCAGGGCAATCTGGAAACACCATATATTTT	CASSLRAGQSGNTIYF	TRBV7-2	TRBJ1-3	-	-
TGTGCCAGCAGCCTAGACACTGAAGCTTTCTTT	CASSLDTEAFF	TRBV2	TRBJ1-1	-	-
TGCGCCAGCAGCTTGGAGAGCCGGGGTGCCACGCAGTATTTT	CASSLESRGATQYF	TRBV5-1	TRBJ2-3	-	-
TGTGCCTGGACCCCGGGGGGGGGAAACACTGAAGCTTTCTTT	CAWTPGGGNTEAFF	TRBV30	TRBJ1-1	-	-
TGTGCCAGCAGCTCCAGGACTAGCGGGACGGGTGTCATTCAGTACTTC	CASSSRTSGTGVIQYF	TRBV7-2	TRBJ2-4	TRBD2	-
TGTGCCAGCAGCTCAGATCCGACTGCGAATGAGCAGTTCTTC	CASSSDPTANEQFF	TRBV11-2	TRBJ2-1	-	-
TGTGCCAGCAGCGGAGAGAGGCTAGCGGGGTATCCAGATACGCAGTATTTT	CASSGERLAGYPDTQYF	TRBV7-2	TRBJ2-3	TRBD2	-